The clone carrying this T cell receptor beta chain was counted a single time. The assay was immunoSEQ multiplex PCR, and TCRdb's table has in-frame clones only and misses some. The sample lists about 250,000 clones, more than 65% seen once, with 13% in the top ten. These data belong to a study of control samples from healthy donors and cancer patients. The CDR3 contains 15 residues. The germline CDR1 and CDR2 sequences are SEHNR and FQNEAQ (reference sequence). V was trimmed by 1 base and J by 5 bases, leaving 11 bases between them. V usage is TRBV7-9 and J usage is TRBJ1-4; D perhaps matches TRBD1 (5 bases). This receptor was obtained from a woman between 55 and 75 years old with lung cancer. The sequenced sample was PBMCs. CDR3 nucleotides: TGTGCCAGCAGCTTAGAAGGGGTCGGGAATGAAAAACTGTTTTTT. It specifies CASSLEGVGNEKLFF.